The clone carrying this T cell receptor (beta chain) was observed a handful of times. Germline CDR1 MRHNA, CDR2 SNTAGT. V was pared by 0 bases and J by 2 bases, with 3 bases of the junction left unmatched. The CDR3 extends over 16 amino acids. The entry originates in a study of cytomegalovirus exposure and HLA in healthy donors. It was with 60 Vbeta and 13 Jbeta primers that the PCR ran. Sequencing was performed with immunoSEQ multiplex PCR; in TCRdb, only in-frame clones are kept and a portion is missing. The table shows about 160,000 clones, with about 65% occurring only once. The chain couples TRBV6-4 to TRBJ2-2; 7 positions agree with TRBD2. Sequencing used PBMCs. The receptor was isolated from a man between 40 and 49 years old in good health and CMV-seropositive. As DNA, the CDR3 is TGTGCCAGCAGTGACTCGGGGGGGATAAACACCGGGGAGCTGTTTTTT. This translates into CASSDSGGINTGELFF.